Listed below are T cell receptor beta chains from one sample, sequenced in a study of T-cell reconstitution after alpha-beta-depleted transplantation in children. TCRdb called the PCR reads again in MiXCR, with one record for every CDR3 protein. The sample includes 450,000 to 600,000 distinct CDR3 sequences, 32% of them seen just once. The sequencing used PBMCs from the stem cell graft donor, collected from the stem cell graft. Receptors originate from a human donor who donated a stem cell graft to a child with aplastic anemia. Both conserved end residues are part of each CDR3. The order of the fields is clone size, V gene, D gene, J gene, CDR3 protein, CDR3 DNA. The D gene is left open where the match is weak. Clone size, where shown, is once, few, many, or a class for clones that have expanded.

clone size: .; V gene: TRBV18; D gene: .; J gene: TRBJ1-5; CDR3 protein: CASSPVRPRNNQPQHF; CDR3 DNA: TGTGCCAGCTCGCCGGTCCGCCCCCGAAACAATCAGCCCCAGCATTTT
clone size: few; V gene: TRBV29-1; D gene: .; J gene: TRBJ2-3; CDR3 protein: CSVAVGQSSTDTQYF; CDR3 DNA: TGCAGCGTTGCGGTCGGGCAGTCCAGCACAGATACGCAGTATTTT
clone size: .; V gene: TRBV28; D gene: TRBD1; J gene: TRBJ2-7; CDR3 protein: CASNLQGAYEQYF; CDR3 DNA: TGTGCCAGCAACCTGCAGGGGGCCTACGAGCAGTACTTC
clone size: .; V gene: TRBV27; D gene: .; J gene: TRBJ1-2; CDR3 protein: CASSLVPIHGYTF; CDR3 DNA: TGTGCCAGCAGTTTGGTTCCCATTCATGGCTACACCTTC
clone size: few; V gene: TRBV20-1; D gene: .; J gene: TRBJ1-2; CDR3 protein: CSARRGGYTF; CDR3 DNA: TGCAGTGCTAGAAGGGGCGGCTACACCTTC
clone size: .; V gene: TRBV7-7; D gene: .; J gene: TRBJ2-5; CDR3 protein: CASSLGDSGQETQYF; CDR3 DNA: TGTGCCAGCAGCTTAGGGGACTCGGGGCAAGAGACCCAGTACTTC
clone size: few; V gene: TRBV5-1; D gene: .; J gene: TRBJ1-1; CDR3 protein: CASSLGAQLEAFF; CDR3 DNA: TGCGCCAGCAGCTTAGGGGCCCAGCTTGAAGCTTTCTTT
clone size: .; V gene: TRBV19; D gene: TRBD2; J gene: TRBJ2-1; CDR3 protein: CATQGTSGGGTYNEQFF; CDR3 DNA: TGTGCCACCCAGGGGACTAGCGGTGGGGGGACCTACAATGAGCAGTTCTTC
clone size: .; V gene: TRBV7-2; D gene: TRBD1; J gene: TRBJ1-2; CDR3 protein: CASSSVQGYGYTF; CDR3 DNA: TGTGCCAGCAGCTCCGTACAGGGGTATGGCTACACCTTC
clone size: .; V gene: TRBV27; D gene: TRBD2; J gene: TRBJ2-3; CDR3 protein: CASTPTGTSRVDTQYF; CDR3 DNA: TGTGCCAGCACCCCCACCGGGACTAGCAGGGTTGATACGCAGTATTTT
clone size: few; V gene: TRBV7-2; D gene: TRBD2; J gene: TRBJ2-1; CDR3 protein: CASSSGGRGEQFF; CDR3 DNA: TGTGCCAGCAGCTCAGGCGGGAGGGGGGAGCAGTTCTTC
clone size: .; V gene: TRBV6-1; D gene: .; J gene: TRBJ1-5; CDR3 protein: CASSEAGISNQPQHF; CDR3 DNA: TGTGCCAGCAGTGAAGCGGGTATTAGCAATCAGCCCCAGCATTTT
clone size: .; V gene: TRBV6-1; D gene: TRBD1; J gene: TRBJ1-1; CDR3 protein: CASRPLQGGPNTEAFF; CDR3 DNA: TGTGCCAGCAGACCTTTACAGGGGGGGCCGAACACTGAAGCTTTCTTT
clone size: .; V gene: TRBV7-2; D gene: .; J gene: TRBJ1-3; CDR3 protein: CASSPMGARGNTIYF; CDR3 DNA: TGTGCCAGCAGCCCTATGGGGGCGCGTGGAAACACCATATATTTT
clone size: .; V gene: TRBV20-1; D gene: .; J gene: TRBJ1-4; CDR3 protein: CSARPPDRPPNEKLFF; CDR3 DNA: TGCAGTGCTAGACCGCCCGACAGACCTCCTAATGAAAAACTGTTTTTT
clone size: .; V gene: TRBV15; D gene: TRBD2; J gene: TRBJ2-7; CDR3 protein: CATSRASGAYEQYF; CDR3 DNA: TGTGCCACCAGCAGGGCTAGCGGGGCCTACGAGCAGTACTTC
clone size: .; V gene: TRBV20-1; D gene: TRBD1; J gene: TRBJ1-5; CDR3 protein: CSARRTGISNQPQHF; CDR3 DNA: TGCAGTGCTAGGCGGACAGGAATTAGCAATCAGCCCCAGCATTTT
clone size: few; V gene: TRBV6-5; D gene: .; J gene: TRBJ2-5; CDR3 protein: CASRYHGLQETQYF; CDR3 DNA: TGTGCCAGCAGGTACCATGGACTTCAAGAGACCCAGTACTTC
clone size: once; V gene: TRBV11-3; D gene: TRBD1; J gene: TRBJ1-1; CDR3 protein: CASSAAGGTEAFF; CDR3 DNA: TGTGCCAGCAGCGCGGCAGGGGGAACTGAAGCTTTCTTT
clone size: few; V gene: TRBV6-1; D gene: .; J gene: TRBJ2-7; CDR3 protein: CASSERILYEQYF; CDR3 DNA: TGTGCCAGCAGTGAAAGGATTCTCTACGAGCAGTACTTC
clone size: .; V gene: TRBV6-4; D gene: TRBD2; J gene: TRBJ2-7; CDR3 protein: CASSALAGASYEQYF; CDR3 DNA: TGTGCCAGCAGTGCCTTAGCGGGAGCGTCCTACGAGCAGTACTTC
clone size: .; V gene: TRBV12-3/TRBV12-4; D gene: .; J gene: TRBJ2-5; CDR3 protein: CASRSTSAGETQYF; CDR3 DNA: TGTGCCAGCAGATCAACCTCGGCAGGAGAGACCCAGTACTTC
clone size: few; V gene: TRBV12-3/TRBV12-4; D gene: TRBD2; J gene: TRBJ2-3; CDR3 protein: CASSFAGGPADTQYF; CDR3 DNA: TGTGCCAGCAGTTTTGCGGGAGGGCCTGCAGATACGCAGTATTTT
clone size: few; V gene: TRBV20-1; D gene: .; J gene: TRBJ1-5; CDR3 protein: CSANPSKTGDNQPQHF; CDR3 DNA: TGCAGTGCTAACCCATCCAAGACAGGCGATAATCAGCCCCAGCATTTT
clone size: .; V gene: TRBV29-1; D gene: TRBD2; J gene: TRBJ2-3; CDR3 protein: CSVGGLAGVGTDTQYF; CDR3 DNA: TGCAGCGTCGGGGGACTAGCGGGAGTCGGCACAGATACGCAGTATTTT
clone size: few; V gene: TRBV25-1; D gene: .; J gene: TRBJ1-2; CDR3 protein: CASSEERGARGGYTF; CDR3 DNA: TGTGCCAGCAGCGAGGAGCGGGGGGCGCGTGGTGGCTACACCTTC
clone size: .; V gene: TRBV29-1; D gene: TRBD1; J gene: TRBJ2-3; CDR3 protein: CSVQVDRMRQRF; CDR3 DNA: TGCAGCGTTCAAGTGGACAGGATGCGGCAAAGATTT
clone size: .; V gene: TRBV30; D gene: .; J gene: TRBJ2-2; CDR3 protein: CAWSVRGKEAGELFF; CDR3 DNA: TGTGCCTGGAGTGTTCGGGGGAAGGAGGCGGGGGAGCTGTTTTTT
clone size: few; V gene: TRBV5-1; D gene: .; J gene: TRBJ2-2; CDR3 protein: CASSLEGEAVTGELFF; CDR3 DNA: TGCGCCAGCAGCTTGGAGGGGGAGGCGGTCACCGGGGAGCTGTTTTTT
clone size: few; V gene: TRBV20-1; D gene: .; J gene: TRBJ2-1; CDR3 protein: CSASWPYGREQFF; CDR3 DNA: TGCAGTGCTAGTTGGCCCTATGGTCGTGAGCAGTTCTTC
clone size: few; V gene: TRBV20-1; D gene: TRBD1; J gene: TRBJ1-1; CDR3 protein: CSALSTGGNTEAFF; CDR3 DNA: TGCAGTGCTCTGTCGACAGGGGGGAACACTGAAGCTTTCTTT
clone size: .; V gene: TRBV12-3/TRBV12-4; D gene: .; J gene: TRBJ1-2; CDR3 protein: CASSSSTGRYGYTF; CDR3 DNA: TGTGCCAGCAGTTCCTCGACAGGTCGTTATGGCTACACCTTC
clone size: few; V gene: TRBV7-3; D gene: .; J gene: TRBJ2-7; CDR3 protein: CASSPGAGTYEQYF; CDR3 DNA: TGTGCCAGCAGCCCGGGAGCAGGGACCTACGAGCAGTACTTC
clone size: many; V gene: TRBV20-1; D gene: TRBD2; J gene: TRBJ2-7; CDR3 protein: CSASISSGRYEQYF; CDR3 DNA: TGCAGTGCTAGTATCTCTAGCGGGAGGTACGAGCAGTACTTC
clone size: few; V gene: TRBV12-3/TRBV12-4; D gene: .; J gene: TRBJ2-5; CDR3 protein: CASSRQGGETQYF; CDR3 DNA: TGTGCCAGCAGTCGGCAGGGTGGCGAGACCCAGTACTTC
clone size: many; V gene: TRBV6-1; D gene: TRBD2; J gene: TRBJ2-1; CDR3 protein: CASSELAGYNEQFF; CDR3 DNA: TGTGCCAGCAGTGAACTAGCGGGCTACAATGAGCAGTTCTTC
clone size: .; V gene: TRBV28; D gene: TRBD2; J gene: TRBJ2-3; CDR3 protein: CASSPHGAGSTDTQYF; CDR3 DNA: TGTGCCAGCAGTCCCCACGGAGCGGGGTCCACAGATACGCAGTATTTT
clone size: few; V gene: TRBV20-1; D gene: .; J gene: TRBJ2-5; CDR3 protein: CSASAPGPQETQYF; CDR3 DNA: TGCAGTGCTAGTGCCCCAGGCCCCCAAGAGACCCAGTACTTC